The rows below give T cell receptor beta chains drawn from one sample of a study of blood T cell repertoires in COVID-19. Sequencing was performed with immunoSEQ multiplex PCR; in TCRdb, only in-frame clones are kept and a portion is missing. The sample includes around 100,000 clones, 80% to 95% of them seen just once. Specimen: peripheral blood. Source of these receptors: a woman aged 50 to 60 with COVID-19, enrolled during active disease. Both conserved end residues are part of each CDR3. The order of the fields is CDR3 protein, CDR3 DNA, clone size, J gene, V gene, D gene. D genes are given only for firm matches. Only some rows state a clone size, as once, few, many or a class for expanded clones.

CASRGTGTQPQHF	TGTGCCAGCAGAGGGACAGGGACTCAGCCCCAGCATTTT	.	TRBJ1-5	TRBV25-1	TRBD1
CASSLATGTGANVLTF	TGTGCCAGCAGCTTGGCGACAGGCACAGGGGCCAACGTCCTGACTTTC	.	TRBJ2-6	TRBV5-4	.
CASRSLSTPLHF	TGTGCCAGCAGGAGCCTGAGTACACCCCTCCACTTT	.	TRBJ1-6	TRBV2	.
CASSLTGGSYNEQFF	TGTGCCAGCAGCTTGACAGGGGGCTCCTACAATGAGCAGTTCTTC	.	TRBJ2-1	TRBV5-4	TRBD1
CAWSEQGRQTQYF	TGTGCCTGGAGCGAACAGGGCCGGCAAACGCAGTATTTT	once	TRBJ2-3	TRBV30	.
CASSYGTVQETQYF	TGTGCCAGCAGTTACGGGACAGTACAAGAGACCCAGTACTTC	.	TRBJ2-5	TRBV6-5	TRBD1
CASSSPLLNEQFF	TGTGCCAGCAGCTCCCCACTACTCAATGAGCAGTTCTTC	.	TRBJ2-1	TRBV11-2	.
CASSRERGASYEQYF	TGTGCCAGCAGTAGGGAGCGGGGGGCCTCCTACGAGCAGTACTTC	few	TRBJ2-7	TRBV7-2	TRBD2
CASSFSGGWAQETQYF	TGTGCCAGCAGCTTCAGCGGGGGGTGGGCCCAAGAGACCCAGTACTTC	.	TRBJ2-5	TRBV7-6	TRBD2
CASSLVSGGNEQFF	TGTGCCAGCAGCTTGGTATCGGGGGGCAATGAGCAGTTCTTC	.	TRBJ2-1	TRBV5-8	TRBD2
CASGGTGNTEAFF	TGTGCCAGCGGAGGGACAGGGAACACTGAAGCTTTCTTT	.	TRBJ1-1	TRBV6-6	TRBD1
CASSIEVGLAGEQFF	TGTGCCAGTAGTATAGAGGTCGGGCTAGCGGGCGAGCAGTTCTTC	.	TRBJ2-1	TRBV19	TRBD2
CASSQVTSGGTEAFF	TGCGCCAGCAGCCAGGTTACCTCAGGGGGGACTGAAGCTTTCTTT	.	TRBJ1-1	TRBV4-1	TRBD1
CASTYSADYNSPLHF	TGTGCCAGCACCTACTCGGCCGATTATAATTCACCCCTCCACTTT	.	TRBJ1-6	TRBV6-5	.
CASSSTGKEDQPQHF	TGTGCCAGCAGCTCGACAGGTAAAGAGGATCAGCCCCAGCATTTT	.	TRBJ1-5	TRBV5-6	.
CASGLAPGQLSNQPQHF	TGTGCTAGTGGTTTGGCCCCGGGACAACTTAGCAATCAGCCCCAGCATTTT	.	TRBJ1-5	TRBV12-5	.
CASRRPGTGDEKLFF	TGTGCCAGCAGGCGCCCCGGGACAGGGGATGAAAAACTGTTTTTT	.	TRBJ1-4	TRBV6-5	TRBD1
CASRPAAYNSPLHF	TGTGCCAGCAGGCCAGCGGCTTATAATTCACCCCTCCACTTT	.	TRBJ1-6	TRBV6-5	.
CASSAQGAFGYTF	TGTGCCAGCAGCGCACAGGGGGCTTTTGGCTACACCTTC	few	TRBJ1-2	TRBV27	TRBD1
CASSLERARGETQYF	TGCGCCAGCAGCTTGGAAAGGGCGCGGGGAGAGACCCAGTACTTC	once	TRBJ2-5	TRBV5-1	.
CASSRGPNEKLFF	TGTGCCAGCAGCCGCGGCCCTAATGAAAAACTGTTTTTT	.	TRBJ1-4	TRBV5-6	.
CASSSTGLEFNYGYTF	TGTGCCAGCAGCTCTACAGGGCTTGAGTTCAATTATGGCTACACCTTC	.	TRBJ1-2	TRBV28	.
CSVSYGTEAFF	TGCAGCGTTTCTTACGGCACTGAAGCTTTCTTT	.	TRBJ1-1	TRBV29-1	.
CASSSGGRPEETQYF	TGTGCCAGCAGTTCCGGAGGGAGGCCAGAAGAGACCCAGTACTTC	once	TRBJ2-5	TRBV2	.
CASSSDGSSYNSPLHF	TGTGCCAGCAGCTCCGACGGGAGCTCCTATAATTCACCCCTCCACTTT	.	TRBJ1-6	TRBV7-8	.
CATSRDLQAHQETQYF	TGTGCCACCAGCAGAGATCTGCAGGCCCACCAAGAGACCCAGTACTTC	once	TRBJ2-5	TRBV15	.
CAIKGYSGNTIYF	TGTGCCATCAAGGGGTACTCTGGAAACACCATATATTTT	few	TRBJ1-3	TRBV10-3	.
CASSQDLGLPNEQYF	TGCGCCAGCAGCCAAGATCTGGGACTCCCAAACGAGCAGTACTTC	.	TRBJ2-7	TRBV4-3	.
CASGGLGGNTIYF	TGTGCCAGCGGAGGGTTGGGGGGAAACACCATATATTTT	.	TRBJ1-3	TRBV5-4	.
CASSIDQRGAQHF	TGTGCCAGTAGTATAGATCAGCGGGGAGCCCAGCATTTT	.	TRBJ1-5	TRBV19	.
CASSDRTVEKLFF	TGTGCCAGCAGTGACAGGACAGTTGAAAAACTGTTTTTT	.	TRBJ1-4	TRBV6-4	.